The 27 T cell receptor beta chains given below trace back to one sample, sequenced in a study of shared clonotypes between healthy human individuals. Measured with immunoSEQ multiplex PCR; TCRdb has only the in-frame clones, and not every one. Seen here are some 320,000 clones, around 90% observed once, and the top ten hold about a sixth. The sequencing sample was made of memory CD8+ T cells sorted from blood. This sample's subset: CD45RO+ cells pooled with CCR7-negative TemRA cells. These receptors were obtained from a man between 18 and 29 years old in good health.

The rearrangement links TRBV7-2 to TRBJ2-2, with no clear D. CDR1 SGHTA and CDR2 FQGNSA come from the germline V gene. V was trimmed by 1 base and J by 5 bases, leaving 14 bases between them. The CDR3 is made up of 16 amino acids. CDR3: CASSLVFGPWTGELFF. The CDR3 DNA follows: TGTGCCAGCAGCTTAGTATTCGGGCCATGGACCGGGGAGCTGTTTTTT.

V and J are TRBV6-5 and TRBJ1-2; 7 bases fit TRBD1. J gave up 4 bases and V 3 bases, and 2 bases lay outside the gene matches. The CDR3 loop spans 13 amino acids. Germline CDR1 MNHEY, CDR2 SVGAGI. The CDR3 loop reads CASSYDRVYGYTF. Here the CDR3 DNA reads TGTGCCAGCAGTTATGACAGGGTCTATGGCTACACCTTC.

This sequence joins TRBV13 and TRBJ2-1; D not certain. Trimming left V 5 bases short and J 4 bases short, with 15 bases between. The CDR3 is 15 residues long. CDR1 and CDR2 (germline): PRHDT, FYEKMQ (reference sequence). For the CDR3, the DNA is TGTGCCAGCAGCCCCTCGGCGGCCAAATACAATGAGCAGTTCTTC. It encodes CASSPSAAKYNEQFF.

At least ten counts were recorded for this clone. This chain uses TRBV5-1 with TRBJ2-7, with TRBD1 as a possible D gene (6 bases). Germline CDR1 SGHRS, CDR2 YFSETQ. V was pared by 3 bases and J by 4 bases, with 11 bases between. The CDR3 consists of 13 residues. CDR3 in DNA: TGCGCCAGCAGCTACGGACAGATGTACGAGCAGTACTTC. Its translation: CASSYGQMYEQYF.

This clone was recorded a few times. The genes are TRBV6-6 and TRBJ2-5; 9 bases are a match to TRBD1. Germline assignment: CDR1 MNHNY and CDR2 SVGAGI (reference sequence). V shed 6 bases, J shed 5 bases, and the junction held 10 bases outside the gene matches. The CDR3 has 15 residues. CDR3 sequence reads: CASRGRTGVRETQYF. The DNA of the CDR3 is TGTGCCAGCAGAGGGCGGACAGGGGTGAGGGAGACCCAGTACTTC.

The CDR3 sequence is CAISEAGTGGSSYEQYF. The CDR3 DNA is TGTGCCATCAGTGAAGCCGGGACAGGGGGCTCATCCTACGAGCAGTACTTC. The J gene is TRBJ2-7, the V gene TRBV10-3, with TRBD1 matching 12 bases. CDR3 length: 17 residues. Germline V gives CDR1 ENHRY, CDR2 SYGVKD. V was clipped by 3 bases and J by 1 base; unmatched bases: 7.

This chain joins TRBV6-5 and TRBJ1-1, with D perhaps TRBD1 (5 bases). This CDR3 has 15 residues. Trimming left V 0 bases short and J 3 bases short, with 11 bases between. Germline V gene lookup returns CDR1 MNHEY and CDR2 SVGAGI. The CDR3: CASSYSPRADTEAFF. In nucleotides, the CDR3 is TGTGCCAGCAGTTACTCCCCCAGGGCAGACACTGAAGCTTTCTTT.

The chain combines TRBV4-1 with TRBJ2-7; 12 nucleotides line up with TRBD2. The CDR3 runs to 15 residues. J gave up 3 bases and V 3 bases, and 3 bases lay outside the gene matches. Germline V gene sequence: CDR1 MGHRA, CDR2 YSYEKL. The CDR3, as DNA: TGCGCCAGCAGCCACCTAGCGGGGGGGCTCTACGAGCAGTACTTC. This gives the protein CASSHLAGGLYEQYF.

CDR3 sequence: CASSETVNTEAFF. In DNA, the CDR3 is TGCGCCAGCAGCGAGACAGTGAACACTGAAGCTTTCTTT. The rearrangement uses TRBV4-1 and TRBJ1-1; tentatively, D is TRBD1 (5 bases). This CDR3 is built from 13 residues. Germline V CDR1 and CDR2: MGHRA, YSYEKL. Trimming removed 5 bases from V and 0 bases from J, with 7 bases in between.

The CDR3 DNA is TGCGCCAGCAGCCAAGAGGGTGGACTTAGCAATCAGCCCCAGCATTTT. Protein product: CASSQEGGLSNQPQHF. The chain uses TRBV4-1 and TRBJ1-5, with D unclear. Germline loops: CDR1 MGHRA, CDR2 YSYEKL. The CDR3 covers 16 residues. The V and J ends lost 0 bases and 0 bases respectively, with 9 bases between them.

This CDR3 is CASSLNRGLTEQFF. DNA for the CDR3: TGTGCCAGCAGTTTGAACAGGGGGCTTACTGAGCAGTTCTTC. The rearrangement uses TRBV6-1 and TRBJ2-1, with 9 bases identical to TRBD1. V lost 5 bases to trimming and J lost 9 bases; unmatched junction nucleotides: 8. The germline V gene encodes CDR1 MNHNS and CDR2 SASEGT. The CDR3 is made up of 14 amino acids.

V gene TRBV30 combines with J gene TRBJ2-7; no definite D call. Germline lookup yields CDR1 GTSNPN and CDR2 SVGIG (reference sequence). V lost 0 bases and J lost 2, with 23 bases in between. The CDR3 loop spans 18 amino acids. The CDR3 nucleotides read TGTGCCTGGAGTGTAACAATCCCCTCTGACTCTTACGCCTACGAGCAGTACTTC. Protein product: CAWSVTIPSDSYAYEQYF. Together with reference TRBV30 and TRBJ2-7, the CDR3 gives the full variable domain: SQTIHQWPATLVQPVGSPLSLECTVEGTSNPNLYWYRQAAGRGLQLLFYSVGIGQISSEVPQNLSASRPQDRQFILSSKKLLLSDSGFYLCAWSVTIPSDSYAYEQYFGPGTRLTVT.

The chain uses TRBV7-9 and TRBJ2-6, with TRBD2 matching 8 bases. The ends lost 5 bases at V and 3 bases at J; junction bases unmatched: 9. The CDR3 runs to 17 residues. CDR1 and CDR2 from the germline V gene are SEHNR and FQNEAQ (reference sequence). CDR3 amino acids: CASSKSGSPIGANVLTF. In DNA, the CDR3 is TGTGCCAGCAGCAAAAGCGGGAGCCCCATTGGGGCCAACGTCCTGACTTTC. Supplemented by reference TRBV7-9 and TRBJ2-6, the full variable domain reads DTGVSQNPRHKITKRGQNVTFRCDPISEHNRLYWYRQTLGQGPEFLTYFQNEAQLEKSRLLSDRFSAERPKGSFSTLEIQRTEQGDSAMYLCASSKSGSPIGANVLTFGAGSRLTVL.

This chain links TRBV13 with TRBJ1-1; TRBD1 aligns across 11 bases. The CDR3 is made up of 16 amino acids. Germline trimming cut 5 bases from V and 5 bases from J; bases unmatched to any gene: 10. The germline V gene encodes CDR1 PRHDT and CDR2 FYEKMQ (reference sequence). Here the CDR3 DNA reads TGTGCCAGCAGCCCCTCCGGGACAGGGGGAAGGACTGAAGCTTTCTTT. Translating gives CASSPSGTGGRTEAFF.

The chain employs TRBV28 and TRBJ2-1; D call uncertain. The CDR3 covers 13 residues. V was trimmed by 3 bases and J by 8 bases, leaving 11 bases between them. Germline CDR1 MDHEN, CDR2 SYDVKM. The CDR3: CASSLNSLYEQFF. CDR3 DNA sequence: TGTGCCAGCAGTTTGAATAGCTTATATGAGCAGTTCTTC.

The chain joins TRBV19 to TRBJ2-2; TRBD1 is a possible D gene (6 bases). Germline lookup yields CDR1 LNHDA and CDR2 SQIVND (reference sequence). The germline V and J ends were trimmed by 4 bases and 5 bases, with 11 bases remaining between them. The length of the CDR3 is 14 residues. The CDR3 region is CASSTRTGTGELFF. Here the CDR3 DNA reads TGTGCCAGTAGTACCAGAACAGGGACCGGGGAGCTGTTTTTT.

The chain couples TRBV9 to TRBJ2-2; 9 positions match TRBD1. Trimming at V came to 1 base and at J to 1 base, leaving 5 bases not matched to a gene. The CDR3 spans 17 residues. CDR1 SGDLS and CDR2 YYNGEE come from the germline V gene. The CDR3 here is CASSVHGTGLNTGELFF. DNA for the CDR3: TGTGCCAGCAGCGTACATGGGACAGGGCTGAACACCGGGGAGCTGTTTTTT.

This chain uses TRBV27 with TRBJ1-2; 9 bases align to TRBD1. V gave up 4 bases and J gave up 1 base; unmatched junction bases: 4. CDR3 size: 15 residues. Germline-derived CDR1 and CDR2 are MNHEY and SMNVEV (reference sequence). CDR3 region: CASSSRQGGNYGYTF. The CDR3 coding sequence is TGTGCCAGCAGTTCGCGACAGGGGGGTAACTATGGCTACACCTTC.

The CDR3 is CASSLLVREGGETQYF. The CDR3 DNA reads as TGTGCCAGCAGCTTATTGGTCCGGGAGGGAGGAGAGACCCAGTACTTC. This sequence joins TRBV7-9 and TRBJ2-5, with 8 bases lining up with TRBD2. CDR3 length equals 16 residues. V dropped 2 bases and J dropped 4; count of bases not matched to a gene: 9. Germline lookup yields CDR1 SEHNR and CDR2 FQNEAQ (reference sequence).

This clone was seen a few times. V and J are TRBV11-2 and TRBJ2-7; the D gene is possibly TRBD2 (6 bases). Trimming removed 0 bases at V and 3 bases at J, with 12 bases between. Germline values: CDR1 SGHAT, CDR2 FQNNGV. This CDR3 is 15 amino acids long. This chain's CDR3 is CASSLEGGSGYEQYF. The CDR3 DNA sequence: TGTGCCAGCAGCTTAGAGGGAGGATCTGGCTACGAGCAGTACTTC.

The chain couples TRBV13 to TRBJ2-5; D possibly corresponds to TRBD1 (6 bases). CDR1 is PRHDT, CDR2 FYEKMQ, per germline (reference sequence). V lost 5 bases and J 3 bases, leaving 7 bases between the germline ends. This CDR3 has 12 residues. This CDR3 reads CASSRTEETQYF. DNA for the CDR3: TGTGCCAGCAGCAGGACAGAAGAGACCCAGTACTTC.

The gene calls are TRBV4-1 and TRBJ2-7; 8 nucleotides match TRBD1. The CDR3 has 15 amino acids. Germline-derived CDR1 and CDR2 are MGHRA and YSYEKL. V shed 4 bases, J shed 0 bases, and the junction held 5 bases outside the gene matches. The CDR3 protein is CASSPLDRDSYEQYF. CDR3 DNA sequence: TGCGCCAGCAGCCCGCTGGACAGGGACTCCTACGAGCAGTACTTC.

This clone has a handful of counts. The V and J genes are TRBV21-1 and TRBJ1-3. TRBV21-1 is recorded as a pseudogene. The CDR3 runs 15 residues. CDR3 nucleotides: TGTGCCAGCATCCTTGGGCCGAGCGCTGGAAACACCATATATTTT. Its translation: CASILGPSAGNTIYF.

This chain connects TRBV5-6 to TRBJ2-3, with TRBD2 matching over 9 bases. The V segment lost 0 bases and the J segment 6 bases; nucleotides outside the gene matches: 5. This CDR3 has 15 residues. Germline values: CDR1 SGHDT, CDR2 YYEEEE. The chain's CDR3 is CASSLAIAGADTQYF. The CDR3 nucleotides read TGTGCCAGCAGCTTGGCCATAGCGGGAGCGGATACGCAGTATTTT.

The chain carries TRBV15 and TRBJ2-7; D is possibly TRBD1 or TRBD2 (5 bases each). V lost 8 bases and J lost 2, with 16 bases in between. This CDR3 contains 14 residues. Germline V CDR1 and CDR2: LNHNV, YYDKDF (reference sequence). CDR3 nucleotides: TGTGCCACCTCCGACAGAACTAGTACCTACGAGCAGTACTTC. As protein: CATSDRTSTYEQYF.

The rearrangement links TRBV12-5 to TRBJ2-1; maybe TRBD2 (6 bases). CDR1 is LGHNT, CDR2 FRNRAP, per germline. The germline V and J ends were trimmed by 4 bases and 3 bases, with 16 bases remaining between them. This CDR3 comprises 16 residues. Here the CDR3 DNA reads TGTGCTAGTGGTTCCCTTTATAGCGGATTCTACAATGAGCAGTTCTTC. Amino acids: CASGSLYSGFYNEQFF.

This clone has just one count. The chain links TRBV4-1 to TRBJ2-3, with 8 bases fitting TRBD2. Trimming removed 4 bases from V and 5 bases from J; junction bases left unmatched: 14. CDR3 length: 17 amino acids. CDR1 and CDR2 from the germline V gene are MGHRA and YSYEKL. The CDR3 here is CASSPLAKREIGDTQYF. As DNA, the CDR3 is TGCGCCAGCAGCCCCTTGGCAAAGCGGGAGATCGGAGATACGCAGTATTTT.